This T cell receptor beta chain was sequenced in a study of STAT5B mutations in CD4+ large granular lymphocyte leukemia. Generated by immunoSEQ multiplex PCR, the TCRdb table keeps only in-frame clones and is missing some. The table shows tens of thousands of clones, with around 86% occurring only once. The CDR3 has 18 amino acids. CDR1 is SGHVS, CDR2 FQNEAQ, per germline. Trimming shortened V by 4 bases and J by 0 bases, and 19 bases separated the two germline ends. The sequenced material came from CD4+ T cells from blood buffy coats. The chain couples TRBV7-8 to TRBJ2-1; D possibly corresponds to TRBD2 (5 bases). The TCR originated in a human donor in good health. Written as DNA, the CDR3 is TGTGCCAGCAGCTCCCGGGCCCGGAGCGGAGGCTCCTACAATGAGCAGTTCTTC. The encoded protein is CASSSRARSGGSYNEQFF.